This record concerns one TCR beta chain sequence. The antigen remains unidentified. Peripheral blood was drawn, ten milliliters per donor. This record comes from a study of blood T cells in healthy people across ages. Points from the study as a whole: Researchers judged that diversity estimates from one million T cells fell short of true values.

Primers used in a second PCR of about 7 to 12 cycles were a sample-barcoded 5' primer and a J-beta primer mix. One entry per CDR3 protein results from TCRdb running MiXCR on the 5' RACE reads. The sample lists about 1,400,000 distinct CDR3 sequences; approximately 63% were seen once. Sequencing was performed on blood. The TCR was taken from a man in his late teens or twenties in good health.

DNA of the CDR3: TGCGCCAGCAGCCAAGTGTCCAGGATTGGCTACACCTTC. Translating gives CASSQVSRIGYTF. This sequence joins TRBV4-1 and TRBJ1-2; D not resolved. V lost 1 base to trimming and J lost 7 bases, with 10 bases between them. This CDR3 comprises 13 residues. The germline V gene has CDR1 MGHRA and CDR2 YSYEKL.